This T cell receptor beta chain was identified during a study of shared clonotypes between healthy human individuals. In replicate PCRs of sorted subsets, about 220 ng DNA, tens of thousands of T cell genomes, was used. Assay used: immunoSEQ multiplex PCR; TCRdb lists only in-frame clones, some missing. The data contain about 1,900,000 clones, about 95% of them singletons. The study, taken as a whole, reports: The study generally estimated greater richness for naive than memory subsets. Having only a few donors restricted how much genetic and exposure-history diversity was captured.

About this clone: Its target is unknown.

The V gene end was trimmed by 5 bases and the J gene end by 6 bases; junction bases not matched to a gene: 10. Germline CDR1 and CDR2: MGHRA and YSYEKL. The CDR3 covers 18 residues. Terminally differentiated effector memory CD45RA+ cells were excluded by CCR7 positive selection of CD45RO-negative cells. The chain uses TRBV4-1 and TRBJ2-2; 15 positions match TRBD2. The sequencing sample was made of naive CD8+ T cells sorted from blood. The receptor comes from a man younger than 35 in good health. The CDR3 nucleotides read TGCGCCAGCAGCTACCCTGGACTAGCGGGGGGGTTCGCCGGGGAGCTGTTTTTT. Translation: CASSYPGLAGGFAGELFF.